Described below is a single T cell receptor (beta chain) sequence and its context. Its target is not known. An end of the junction does not agree with germline; a read error may underlie this. Researchers collected roughly 9.8 milliliters of peripheral blood from every single donor. These data are taken from a study of blood T cells in healthy people across ages. Overall study context: Template switching recovered approximately one barcoded beta molecule for every two T cells. Study conclusions and caveats: Unsorted PBMCs blocked a conclusive comparison of naive and antigen-experienced cells.

Through a sample-barcoded 5' primer and a J-beta primer mix, a second PCR was run for roughly 6 to 11 cycles. TCRdb passed the 5' RACE reads through MiXCR, listing each CDR3 protein once. The repertoire holds about 1.7 million distinct CDR3 sequences, about 30% seen once, with 6.5% to 8.5% in the top ten. This CDR3 region has 19 residues. CDR1 is KGHDR, CDR2 SFDVKD, per germline. V usage is TRBV24-1 and J usage is TRBJ2-1; D may match TRBD1 or TRBD2 (5 bases each). Sequenced sample: blood. The clonotype comes from a woman aged 25 to 39 in good health. CDR3 amino acids: CATSDSPFGARSSCNEQFF. In DNA form, the CDR3 reads TGTGCCACCAGTGATTCGCCCTTCGGGGCCAGAAGCTCCTGCAATGAGCAGTTCTTC.